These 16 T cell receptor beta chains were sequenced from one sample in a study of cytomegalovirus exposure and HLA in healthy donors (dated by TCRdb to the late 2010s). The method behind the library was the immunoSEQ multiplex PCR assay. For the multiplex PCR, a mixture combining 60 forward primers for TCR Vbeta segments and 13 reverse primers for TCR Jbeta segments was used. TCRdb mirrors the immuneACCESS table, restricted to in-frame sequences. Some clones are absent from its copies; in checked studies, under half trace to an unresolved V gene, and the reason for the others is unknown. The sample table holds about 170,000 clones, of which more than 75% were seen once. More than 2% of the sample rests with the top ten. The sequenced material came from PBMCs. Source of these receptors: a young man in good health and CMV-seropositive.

This chain's CDR3 is CASSPFYEQYF. The DNA of the CDR3 is TGTGCCAGCAGCCCTTTCTACGAGCAGTACTTC. This chain links TRBV6-1 with TRBJ2-7, with D unclear. CDR1 and CDR2 from the germline V gene are MNHNS and SASEGT. V dropped 6 bases and J dropped 3 bases, with 6 bases sitting between them. The length of the CDR3 is 11 residues.

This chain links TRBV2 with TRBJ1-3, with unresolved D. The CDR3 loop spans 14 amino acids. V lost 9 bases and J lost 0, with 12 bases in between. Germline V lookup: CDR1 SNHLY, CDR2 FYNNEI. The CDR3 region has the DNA TGTGCCAGTTCGTTATCGAGCTCTGGAAACACCATATATTTT. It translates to CASSLSSSGNTIYF.

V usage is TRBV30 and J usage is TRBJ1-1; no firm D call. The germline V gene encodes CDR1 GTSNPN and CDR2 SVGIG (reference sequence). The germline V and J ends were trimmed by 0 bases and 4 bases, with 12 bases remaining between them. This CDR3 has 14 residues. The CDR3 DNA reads TGTGCCTGGAGTGTACCCGGGTTTACCACTGAAGCTTTCTTT. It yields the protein CAWSVPGFTTEAFF. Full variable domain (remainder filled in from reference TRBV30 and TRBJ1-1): SQTIHQWPATLVQPVGSPLSLECTVEGTSNPNLYWYRQAAGRGLQLLFYSVGIGQISSEVPQNLSASRPQDRQFILSSKKLLLSDSGFYLCAWSVPGFTTEAFFGQGTRLTVV.

The CDR3 loop reads CASSLDAGYEQYF. In DNA, the CDR3 is TGTGCCAGCAGCTTAGACGCGGGGTACGAGCAGTACTTC. The J gene is TRBJ2-7, the V gene TRBV7-2; weak D call: TRBD2 (6 bases). The germline V gene encodes CDR1 SGHTA and CDR2 FQGNSA. This CDR3 comprises 13 residues. Trimming removed 1 base from V and 4 bases from J, with 8 bases in between. The full variable domain, its missing parts supplied by reference TRBV7-2 and TRBJ2-7, is GAGVSQSPSNKVTEKGKDVELRCDPISGHTALYWYRQSLGQGLEFLIYFQGNSAPDKSGLPSDRFSAERTGGSVSTLTIQRTQQEDSAVYLCASSLDAGYEQYFGPGTRLTVT.

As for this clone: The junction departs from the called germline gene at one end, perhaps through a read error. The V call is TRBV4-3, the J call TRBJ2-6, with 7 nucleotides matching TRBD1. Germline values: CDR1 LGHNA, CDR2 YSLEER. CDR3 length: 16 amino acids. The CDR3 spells CASSQLTGSGANGLTF. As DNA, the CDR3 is TGCGCCAGCAGCCAGCTGACAGGGTCTGGGGCCAACGGCCTGACTTTC.

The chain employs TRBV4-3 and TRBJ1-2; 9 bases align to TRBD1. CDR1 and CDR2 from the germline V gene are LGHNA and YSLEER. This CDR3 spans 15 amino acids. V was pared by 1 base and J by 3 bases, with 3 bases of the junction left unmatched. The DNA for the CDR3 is TGCGCCAGCAGCCAAGGGACAGGGGTTTACTATGGCTACACCTTC. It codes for CASSQGTGVYYGYTF.

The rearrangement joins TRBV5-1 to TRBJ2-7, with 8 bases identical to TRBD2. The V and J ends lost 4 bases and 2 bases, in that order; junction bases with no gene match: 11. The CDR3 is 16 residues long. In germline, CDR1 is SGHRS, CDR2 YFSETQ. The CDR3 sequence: CASSPSGGLVAYEQYF. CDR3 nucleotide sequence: TGCGCCAGCAGCCCCTCTGGGGGACTAGTAGCCTACGAGCAGTACTTC.

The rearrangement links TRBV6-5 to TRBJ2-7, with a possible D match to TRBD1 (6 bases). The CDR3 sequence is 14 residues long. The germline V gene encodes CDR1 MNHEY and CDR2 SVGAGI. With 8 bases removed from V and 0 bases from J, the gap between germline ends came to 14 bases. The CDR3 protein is CASGPQGPSYEQYF. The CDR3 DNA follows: TGTGCCAGCGGGCCCCAGGGGCCCTCCTACGAGCAGTACTTC.

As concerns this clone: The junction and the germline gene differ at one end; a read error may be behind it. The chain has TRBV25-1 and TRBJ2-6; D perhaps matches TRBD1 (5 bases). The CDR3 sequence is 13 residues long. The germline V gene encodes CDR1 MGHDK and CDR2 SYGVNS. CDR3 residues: CASGVSGANGLTF. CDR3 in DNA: TGTGCCAGCGGGGTCTCTGGGGCCAACGGCCTGACTTTC.

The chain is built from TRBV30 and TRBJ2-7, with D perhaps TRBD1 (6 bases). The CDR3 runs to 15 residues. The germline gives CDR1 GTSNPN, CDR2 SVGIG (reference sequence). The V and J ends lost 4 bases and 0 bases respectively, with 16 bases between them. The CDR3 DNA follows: TGTGCCTGGACCGAGACAGGCCGCAGCTCCTACGAGCAGTACTTC. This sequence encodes CAWTETGRSSYEQYF.

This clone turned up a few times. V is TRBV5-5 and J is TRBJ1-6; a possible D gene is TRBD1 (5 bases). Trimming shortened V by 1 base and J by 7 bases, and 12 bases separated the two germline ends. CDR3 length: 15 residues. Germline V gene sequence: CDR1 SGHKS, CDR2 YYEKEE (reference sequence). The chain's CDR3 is CASSLIGEDNSPLHF. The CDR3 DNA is TGTGCCAGCAGCTTGATAGGGGAGGACAATTCACCCCTCCACTTT.

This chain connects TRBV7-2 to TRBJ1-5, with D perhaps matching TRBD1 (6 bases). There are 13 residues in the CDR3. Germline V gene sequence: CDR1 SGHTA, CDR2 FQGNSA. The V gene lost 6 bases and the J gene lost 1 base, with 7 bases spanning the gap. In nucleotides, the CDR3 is TGTGCCAGCAGTGACAGGAGCAATCAGCCCCAGCATTTT. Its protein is CASSDRSNQPQHF.

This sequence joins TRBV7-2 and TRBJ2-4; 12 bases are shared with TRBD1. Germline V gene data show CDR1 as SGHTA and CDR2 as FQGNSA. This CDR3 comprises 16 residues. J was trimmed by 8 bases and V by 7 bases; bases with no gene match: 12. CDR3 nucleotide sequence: TGTGCCAGCAACGGAGGGACAGGGGGCATCCGGGACATTCAGTACTTC. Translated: CASNGGTGGIRDIQYF.

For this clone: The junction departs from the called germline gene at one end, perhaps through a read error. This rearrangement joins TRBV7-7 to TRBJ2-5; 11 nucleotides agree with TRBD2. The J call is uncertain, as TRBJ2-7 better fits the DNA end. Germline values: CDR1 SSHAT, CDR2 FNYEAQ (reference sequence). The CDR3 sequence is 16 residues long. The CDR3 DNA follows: TGTGCTAGCAGCAAAGGACTAGCGGGTCGGGGGGCCGAGCAGTACTTC. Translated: CASSKGLAGRGAEQYF.

The CDR3 reads CASSLGQDYGYTF. In nucleotides, the CDR3 is TGTGCCAGTAGCTTGGGACAAGACTATGGCTACACCTTC. The V and J genes are TRBV19 and TRBJ1-2, with a weak D call TRBD1 (6 bases). The germline gives CDR1 LNHDA, CDR2 SQIVND (reference sequence). Trimming took 6 bases from V and 3 from J, leaving 11 bases between them. This CDR3 region has 13 residues.

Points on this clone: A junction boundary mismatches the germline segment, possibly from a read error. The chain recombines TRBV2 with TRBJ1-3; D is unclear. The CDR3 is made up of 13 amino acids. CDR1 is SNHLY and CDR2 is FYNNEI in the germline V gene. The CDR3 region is CASREPSGNTIYF. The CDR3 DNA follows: TGTGCCAGCCGTGAACCGTCTGGAAACACCATATATTTT.